The T cell receptor beta chain under discussion was sequenced for a study of blood T cell repertoires in COVID-19. Study details: Researchers got acute and convalescent COVID-19 samples from the United States, Italy and Spain. PBMCs, B-cell-depleted T cells, or T cells were the source of the cDNA or gDNA that made up the material.

In the source study's methods: Cell counts per sample came from amplifying reference gene primers. Libraries were prepared by immunoSEQ multiplex PCR; TCRdb keeps only in-frame clonotypes and omits some of them. From that table come the V and J calls and clone size; the DNA was used to work out D and trimming. The data show some 110,000 clones, around 84% seen once. This CDR3 contains 15 residues. V trimming: 1 base; J trimming: 2 bases; junction bases outside the gene matches: 2. Germline V gene sequence: CDR1 SEHNR, CDR2 FQNEAQ (reference sequence). Sequencing input: peripheral blood. The chain links TRBV7-9 to TRBJ2-1; 7 positions agree with TRBD2. The clonotype was recovered from a man in his forties or fifties with acute or convalescent COVID-19. CDR3 protein: CASSLGAGPYNEQFF. As DNA, the CDR3 is TGTGCCAGCAGCTTAGGAGCGGGACCCTACAATGAGCAGTTCTTC.